This note documents a single T cell receptor (beta chain) sequence. A much bigger clone sits one base away, suggesting this may be a read error. This sample stems from a study of cytomegalovirus exposure and HLA in healthy donors. Germline CDR1 SGHVS, CDR2 FQNEAQ. This CDR3 comprises 14 residues. The V and J ends lost 5 bases and 0 bases, in that order; junction bases with no gene match: 1. Both 60 Vbeta primers and 13 Jbeta primers went into the PCR. Generated by immunoSEQ multiplex PCR, the TCRdb table keeps only in-frame clones and is missing some. Of 100,000 to 150,000 clones listed, about 80% were seen once; the top ten hold 8.9%.

This TCR was recovered from a man aged 25-45 years in good health and CMV-seropositive. What was sequenced was PBMCs. The chain has TRBV7-8 and TRBJ1-3; 7 bases fit TRBD1. The CDR3 DNA reads TGTGCCAGCAGCAGGGACAGCTCTGGAAACACCATATATTTT. This translates into CASSRDSSGNTIYF.